A selection of T cell receptor beta chains follows, all from one sample in a study of shared clonotypes between healthy human individuals. The protocol was immunoSEQ multiplex PCR, while the TCRdb copy is restricted to in-frame clones and leaves out a portion. Here the sample spans millions of clones, more than 90% being singletons. The source material was naive CD4+ T cells sorted from blood. Receptor source: a man aged 18 to 35 in good health. Both conserved end residues are part of each CDR3. A D gene is named only where the DNA matches it firmly.

>TRBJ2-5|.|TRBV29-1
CSVVGGIPETQYF
>TRBJ2-3|.|TRBV7-8
CASSDSDTQYF
>TRBJ1-3|.|TRBV6-6
CASNPRGLSGNTIYF
>TRBJ2-5|TRBD2|TRBV5-4
CASSLGLAGDQETQYF
>TRBJ1-6|TRBD1|TRBV5-1
CASSWTEQGASPLHF
>TRBJ1-1|.|TRBV6-1
CASSESVRAFF
>TRBJ2-3|TRBD1|TRBV19
CASSTDTGAGDTQYF
>TRBJ2-7|TRBD2|TRBV23-1
CASSQFPGLAVSSYEQYF
>TRBJ2-5|.|TRBV18
CASSPLAQETQYF
>TRBJ2-1|.|TRBV2
CASSEEVAHEQFF
>TRBJ1-5|TRBD1|TRBV30
CAWTTGQVIGQPQHF
>TRBJ2-2|TRBD1|TRBV28
CASSQTGGNAGELFF
>TRBJ1-4|.|TRBV5-3
CARHSGAANEKLFF
>TRBJ2-5|.|TRBV6-5
CASSYSKFAGGETQYF
>TRBJ2-7|TRBD1|TRBV7-2
CASSLADRAVYEQYF
>TRBJ2-5|TRBD1|TRBV19
CASSINRGETQYF
>TRBJ1-2|TRBD1|TRBV7-8
CASSTGTGGYYRYTF
>TRBJ1-2|.|TRBV19
CASSIDGTSQYGYTF
>TRBJ2-2|.|TRBV18
CASSKLGSIAGELFF
>TRBJ1-1|.|TRBV28
CASWGNTEAFF
>TRBJ2-2|.|TRBV2
CASPGGGEGGELFF
>TRBJ2-7|.|TRBV18
CASSPGNGYEQYF
>TRBJ2-7|TRBD2|TRBV7-9
CASSSAGGNEQYF
>TRBJ1-6|.|TRBV5-4
CASSLDPNSPLHF
>TRBJ1-3|TRBD1|TRBV2
CASSLDRGRGNTIYF
>TRBJ2-7|.|TRBV6-5
CASRRTLSYEQYF
>TRBJ1-6|TRBD1|TRBV28
CASSPGDRGSPLHF
>TRBJ1-1|.|TRBV19
CASTAPYNTEAFF
>TRBJ1-6|.|TRBV30
CAWSSGGSYNSPLHF
>TRBJ2-2|TRBD1|TRBV19
CASTVDRATGELFF
>TRBJ1-4|TRBD1|TRBV19
CASSTYRGANEKLFF
>TRBJ2-7|.|TRBV7-2
CASSYRDGIYEQYF
>TRBJ2-7|.|TRBV19
CASSTRGEQYF
>TRBJ2-5|TRBD2|TRBV7-2
CASSRTSGRAETQYF
>TRBJ2-2|.|TRBV7-9
CASSLTPPTNTGELFF
>TRBJ1-2|TRBD1|TRBV6-5
CASSYSGGQGGNGYTF
>TRBJ2-6|.|TRBV21-1
CASSSVRTRTRMGSGANVLTF
>TRBJ1-3|.|TRBV14
CASSGPGTTSGNTIYF
>TRBJ2-7|.|TRBV9
CASSVAAGTHYEQYF
>TRBJ2-1|.|TRBV6-5
CASSLRDEQFF
>TRBJ1-1|.|TRBV4-1
CASSPINRDTEAFF
>TRBJ1-1|.|TRBV11-2
CASSGGQWNTEAFF
>TRBJ2-5|.|TRBV5-8
CASRKETQYF
>TRBJ2-1|TRBD2|TRBV5-1
CASSSLAGVTSSYNEQFF
>TRBJ2-6|.|TRBV30
CAWSPKGRGPSANVLTF
>TRBJ1-2|.|TRBV14
CASSQVQSGGYTF
>TRBJ2-2|.|TRBV4-3
CASSRMASGTGELFF
>TRBJ2-3|.|TRBV5-1
CASSFSDSTDTQYF
>TRBJ2-1|.|TRBV6-1
CASKFGYNEQFF
>TRBJ1-1|TRBD1|TRBV6-5
CASSLSRGRTEAFF
>TRBJ2-4|.|TRBV9
CASSVGMVGLGKNIQYF
>TRBJ1-5|.|TRBV27
CASSSTLTWGNQPQHF
>TRBJ1-1|.|TRBV18
CASSSQDYTEAFF
>TRBJ2-7|.|TRBV7-2
CASSGQTDYEQYF
>TRBJ2-2|.|TRBV5-1
CASRHRDQHAGELFF
>TRBJ1-3|.|TRBV6-1
CASSELFIVF
>TRBJ1-1|TRBD1|TRBV2
CASTEGTGSPEAFF